Each of the 9 T cell receptor beta chains below was sequenced from the same sample in a study of blood T cell repertoires in COVID-19. This table comes from immunoSEQ multiplex PCR, and its TCRdb copy is limited to in-frame clones, with some not included. The profile covers some 200,000 clones, with roughly 80% appearing a single time and 10% to 15% taken by the ten largest. The source material was PBMCs or T cells enriched from blood (not recorded which). These receptors all stem from a man aged 40-50 years who had recovered from COVID-19.

This clone showed up just once. The CDR3 nucleotides read TGTGCCAGCAGTCAACAGGTTTACACAGCTTTCTTT. Protein product: CASSQQVYTAFF. The rearrangement joins TRBV12-3 or TRBV12-4 to TRBJ1-1; D is possibly TRBD1 (5 bases). Trimming left V 5 bases short and J 10 bases short, with 14 bases between. The CDR3 is 12 residues long.

The chain has TRBV18 and TRBJ1-1, with D hard to call. The CDR3 is 12 residues long. The germline gives CDR1 KGHSH, CDR2 LQKENI. Trimming stripped 3 bases from V and 7 bases from J, with 9 bases between. CDR3 in DNA: TGTGCCAGCTCACCCCGAAGAGATGAAGCTTTCTTT. This gives the protein CASSPRRDEAFF.

V usage is TRBV7-2 and J usage is TRBJ1-5, with D possibly matching TRBD1 (6 bases). The V gene's germline CDR1 is SGHTA and CDR2 FQGNSA. CDR3 length: 16 amino acids. Trimming removed 0 bases from V and 2 bases from J, with 11 bases in between. CDR3 in DNA: TGTGCCAGCAGCTTAGCGAGGGGGAGCGGCAATCAGCCCCAGCATTTT. The encoded protein is CASSLARGSGNQPQHF. The whole variable domain, remainder taken from reference TRBV7-2 and TRBJ1-5, is GAGVSQSPSNKVTEKGKDVELRCDPISGHTALYWYRQSLGQGLEFLIYFQGNSAPDKSGLPSDRFSAERTGGSVSTLTIQRTQQEDSAVYLCASSLARGSGNQPQHFGDGTRLSIL.

This sequence joins TRBV12-3 or TRBV12-4 and TRBJ1-2, with D possibly TRBD1 on 5 matching bases. Trimming cost V 10 bases and J 7 bases, with 16 bases left between them. This CDR3 comprises 12 residues. CDR3 nucleotide sequence: TGTGCCATCCAGGGCCCGGGTTTTGGCTACACCTTC. Its translation is CAIQGPGFGYTF.

This chain joins TRBV19 and TRBJ2-4, with 11 nucleotides matching TRBD1. The trim removed 10 bases at V and 9 bases at J, leaving 11 bases unmatched. The length of the CDR3 is 14 residues. Per the germline V gene, CDR1 is LNHDA and CDR2 is SQIVND (reference sequence). The DNA of the CDR3 is TGTGCCACCCGCAAAGGACAGGGGGCGATCATTCAGTACTTC. Its translation is CATRKGQGAIIQYF.

The V and J genes are TRBV30 and TRBJ2-7; no clear D gene. With 5 bases removed from V and 5 bases from J, the gap between germline ends came to 10 bases. Germline CDR1 is GTSNPN and CDR2 is SVGIG (reference sequence). The CDR3 loop spans 11 amino acids. CDR3 sequence reads: CAWSWSDEQYF. CDR3 DNA sequence: TGTGCCTGGTCTTGGAGCGACGAGCAGTACTTC.

The chain recombines TRBV24-1 with TRBJ2-1; perhaps TRBD2 as D (6 bases). In germline, CDR1 is KGHDR, CDR2 SFDVKD. Trimming pared 2 bases from V and 6 bases from J, leaving 13 bases between. The CDR3 is 15 residues long. The CDR3 here is CATSDSWAGSNEQFF. Written as DNA, the CDR3 is TGTGCCACCAGTGATTCGTGGGCGGGGAGCAATGAGCAGTTCTTC.

This clone was recorded only once. J is TRBJ2-1 and V is TRBV9, with a tentative D call TRBD1 (5 bases). This CDR3 region has 14 residues. CDR1 and CDR2 (germline): SGDLS, YYNGEE. The V end was cut by 0 bases, the J end by 6 bases, with 10 bases between. The CDR3 DNA reads as TGTGCCAGCAGCGTAGTGGCAGGGTCCAATGAGCAGTTCTTC. It translates to CASSVVAGSNEQFF.

This sequence joins TRBV9 and TRBJ1-1; D perhaps matches TRBD1 (5 bases). Germline values: CDR1 SGDLS, CDR2 YYNGEE. The V gene lost 7 bases and the J gene lost 0 bases, with 10 bases spanning the gap. The CDR3 extends over 13 amino acids. CDR3 sequence: CASGAGMNTEAFF. DNA of the CDR3: TGTGCCAGCGGGGCAGGGATGAACACTGAAGCTTTCTTT.